The T cell receptor (beta chain) described here comes from a study of OX40 agonist ivuxolimab in advanced cancers. Study background: Allowance was made for prior anti-PD-1, anti-PD-L1 or anti-CTLA-4 therapy, and roughly 40% had some. Study-wide findings and caveats: Fewer expanded clones were found on average in CD4+ than in CD8+ T cells. In the 0.1 to 3.0 mg/kg range, CD4+ and CD8+ blood T cells had expanded clonally by week 6.

Concerning this clone: The antigen remains unidentified.

TCRdb's copy holds only in-frame clones and misses some; the assay was immunoSEQ multiplex PCR. The sample has tens of thousands of clones; 91% are singletons. This CDR3 is 14 amino acids long. Germline-derived CDR1 and CDR2 are SGDLS and YYNGEE. Trimming shortened V by 5 bases and J by 8 bases, and 19 bases separated the two germline ends. The sample consisted of CD4+ or CD8+ T cells sorted from blood, taken in a trial of the OX40 agonist ivuxolimab. This clonotype was sampled from an adult with an advanced solid tumor such as melanoma, head and neck, liver or kidney cancer. V and J are TRBV9 and TRBJ1-2, with D possibly TRBD1 on 6 matching bases. CDR3 in amino acids: CASRDRWWPRGYTF. The CDR3 nucleotides are TGTGCCAGCAGAGACAGGTGGTGGCCGAGGGGCTACACCTTC.